This TCR beta chain was sequenced for a study of glioma-infiltrating T cells after dendritic cell vaccination. Study-level information: Patients received autologous tumor lysate-pulsed dendritic cell vaccination between about 2003 and 2013. Study results and caveats: Complete blood and tumor specimen sets were limited to few patients.

CDR3 size: 16 residues. Germline V CDR1 and CDR2: KGHSH, LQKENI. V lost 5 bases to trimming and J lost 7 bases, with 18 bases between them. Time point reported: after dendritic cell vaccination, including at tumor progression/relapse. Assay used: immunoSEQ multiplex PCR; TCRdb lists only in-frame clones, some missing. Of roughly 80,000 clones detected, around 87% appear once; the ten largest clones hold more than 2%. The count of this clone is one. The antigen is unknown. The source was blood, collected after dendritic cell vaccination. The sequence derives from a human donor with glioblastoma. The chain links TRBV18 to TRBJ1-6; D is unclear. CDR3 region: CASSVQQLRANSPLHF. The DNA of the CDR3 is TGTGCCAGCTCAGTACAGCAGCTGCGGGCAAATTCACCCCTCCACTTT.